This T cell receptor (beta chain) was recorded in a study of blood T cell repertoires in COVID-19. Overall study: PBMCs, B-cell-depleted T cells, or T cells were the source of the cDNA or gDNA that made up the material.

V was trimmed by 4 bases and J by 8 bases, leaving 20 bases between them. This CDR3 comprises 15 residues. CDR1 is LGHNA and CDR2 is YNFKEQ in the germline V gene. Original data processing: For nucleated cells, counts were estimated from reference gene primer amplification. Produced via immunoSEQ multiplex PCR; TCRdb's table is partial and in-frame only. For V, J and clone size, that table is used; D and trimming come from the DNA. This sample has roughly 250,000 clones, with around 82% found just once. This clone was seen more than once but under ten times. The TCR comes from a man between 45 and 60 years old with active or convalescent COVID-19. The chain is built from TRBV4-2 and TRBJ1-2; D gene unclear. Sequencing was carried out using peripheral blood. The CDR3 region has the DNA TGTGCCAGCAGCCCGCAGGTGCAGCCCTCTCCGGGCTACACCTTC. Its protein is CASSPQVQPSPGYTF.